This TCR beta chain emerged from a study of T-cell memory formation after mild COVID-19. Turning to the study itself: In these data, TCR clusters were largely donor specific.

Notes on this clonotype: The antigen is unknown.

MiXCR, run by TCRdb on the 5' RACE reads, gives a single entry per CDR3 protein. The sample holds fewer than 500,000 distinct CDR3 sequences; about 23% are singletons and the top ten take approximately 12%. Study-wide results and limits: Pre-infection memory already had some responding clones, implying cross-reactive memory joined. Later expanders leaned CD4+, whereas clones that contracted between day 15 and 85 were balanced CD4/CD8.

V was trimmed by 4 bases and J by 5 bases, leaving 18 bases between them. The CDR3 length is 15 residues. Germline V gene sequence: CDR1 SGHRS, CDR2 YFSETQ. This clonotype was sampled from an adult woman who had mild COVID-19 (a few samples of this study predate the infection). Cell type and time point are not known. Sequencing input: PBMCs or a T cell subset sorted from them (not recorded which). The chain joins TRBV5-1 to TRBJ1-1, with D perhaps matching TRBD1 (6 bases). The CDR3 loop is CASSTGTTASTEAFF. CDR3 DNA sequence: TGCGCCAGCAGCACCGGGACAACCGCGAGTACTGAAGCTTTCTTT.